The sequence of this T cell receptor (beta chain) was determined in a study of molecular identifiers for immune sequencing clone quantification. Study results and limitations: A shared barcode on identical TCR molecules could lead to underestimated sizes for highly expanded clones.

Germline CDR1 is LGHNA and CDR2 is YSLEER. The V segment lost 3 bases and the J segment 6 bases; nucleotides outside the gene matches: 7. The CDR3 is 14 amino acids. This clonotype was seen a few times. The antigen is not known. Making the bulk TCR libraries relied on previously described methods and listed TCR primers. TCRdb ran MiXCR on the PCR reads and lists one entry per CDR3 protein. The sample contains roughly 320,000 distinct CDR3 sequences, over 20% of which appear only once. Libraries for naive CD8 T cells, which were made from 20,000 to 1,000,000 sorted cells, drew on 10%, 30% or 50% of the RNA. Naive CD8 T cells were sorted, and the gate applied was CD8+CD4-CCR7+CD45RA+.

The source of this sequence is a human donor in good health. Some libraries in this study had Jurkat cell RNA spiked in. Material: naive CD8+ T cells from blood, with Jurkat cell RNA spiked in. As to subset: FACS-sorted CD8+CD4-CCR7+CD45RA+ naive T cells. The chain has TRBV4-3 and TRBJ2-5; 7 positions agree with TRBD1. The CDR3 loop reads CASSQSDREKTQYF. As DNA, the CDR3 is TGCGCCAGCAGCCAGTCCGACAGGGAAAAGACCCAGTACTTC.